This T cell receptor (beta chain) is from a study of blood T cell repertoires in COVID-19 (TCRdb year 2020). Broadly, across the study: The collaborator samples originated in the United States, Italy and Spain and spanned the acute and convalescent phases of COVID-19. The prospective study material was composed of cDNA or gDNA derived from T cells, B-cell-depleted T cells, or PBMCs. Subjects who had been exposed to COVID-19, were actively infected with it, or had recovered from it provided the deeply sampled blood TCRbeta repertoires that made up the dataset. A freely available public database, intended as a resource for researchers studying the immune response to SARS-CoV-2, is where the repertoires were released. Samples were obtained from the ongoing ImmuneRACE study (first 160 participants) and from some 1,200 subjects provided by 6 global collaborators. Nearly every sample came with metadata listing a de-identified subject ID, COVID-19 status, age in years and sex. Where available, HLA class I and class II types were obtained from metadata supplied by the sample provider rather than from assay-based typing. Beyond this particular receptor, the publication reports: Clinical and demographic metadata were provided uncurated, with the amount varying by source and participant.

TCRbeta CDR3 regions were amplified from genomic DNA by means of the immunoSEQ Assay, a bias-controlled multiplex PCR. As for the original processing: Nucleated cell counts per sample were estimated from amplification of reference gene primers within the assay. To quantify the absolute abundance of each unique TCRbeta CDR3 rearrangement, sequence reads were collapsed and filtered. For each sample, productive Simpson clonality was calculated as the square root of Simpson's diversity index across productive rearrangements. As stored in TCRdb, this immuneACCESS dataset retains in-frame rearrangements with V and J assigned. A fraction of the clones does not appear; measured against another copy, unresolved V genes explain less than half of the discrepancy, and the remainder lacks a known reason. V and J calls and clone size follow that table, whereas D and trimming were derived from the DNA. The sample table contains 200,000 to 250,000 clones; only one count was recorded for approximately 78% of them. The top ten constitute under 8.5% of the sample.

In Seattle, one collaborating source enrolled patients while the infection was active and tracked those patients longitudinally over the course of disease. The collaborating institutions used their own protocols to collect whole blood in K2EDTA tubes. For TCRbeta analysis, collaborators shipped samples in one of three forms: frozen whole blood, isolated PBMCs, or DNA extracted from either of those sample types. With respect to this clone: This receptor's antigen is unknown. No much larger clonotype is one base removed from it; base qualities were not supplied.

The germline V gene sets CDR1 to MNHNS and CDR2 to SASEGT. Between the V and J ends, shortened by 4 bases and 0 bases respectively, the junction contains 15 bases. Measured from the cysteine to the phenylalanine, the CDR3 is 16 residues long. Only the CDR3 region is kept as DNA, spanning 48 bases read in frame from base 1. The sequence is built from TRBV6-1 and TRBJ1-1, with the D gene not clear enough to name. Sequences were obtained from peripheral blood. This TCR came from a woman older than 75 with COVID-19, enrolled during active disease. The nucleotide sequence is TGTGCCAGCAGTGGCCGAAGAGCGATCATGAACACTGAAGCTTTCTTT. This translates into CASSGRRAIMNTEAFF.